Below, 21 T cell receptor beta chains from the same sample are listed, as sequenced in a study of molecular identifiers for immune sequencing clone quantification. One entry per CDR3 protein, called by TCRdb with MiXCR from the PCR reads. The data contain about 510,000 distinct CDR3 sequences, around 23% of them singletons. The sample comprised naive CD8+ T cells from blood, with Jurkat cell RNA spiked in. Subset denoted: FACS-sorted CD8+CD4-CCR7+CD45RA+ naive T cells. The receptor source for this set is a human donor in good health. Some libraries in this study had Jurkat cell RNA spiked in.

For this clonotype: A read error may explain this, as a much larger clone is one base away. This chain links TRBV13 with TRBJ1-5; D is unresolved. CDR3 size: 17 residues. Germline V gene lookup returns CDR1 PRHDT and CDR2 FYEKMQ (reference sequence). CDR3 loop: CAGSSGMPDVRNQPQHF. CDR3 DNA: TGTGCCGGCAGCTCGGGGATGCCCGACGTGCGCAATCAGCCCCAGCATTTT.

The J gene is TRBJ2-7, the V gene TRBV10-3, with 7 bases lining up with TRBD2. There are 12 residues in the CDR3. Germline V CDR1 and CDR2: ENHRY, SYGVKD. Trimming removed 9 bases from V and 6 bases from J; junction bases left unmatched: 8. The DNA of the CDR3 is TGTGCCATGTCGTTGGGGGAGGGCGAGCAGTACTTC. It yields the protein CAMSLGEGEQYF.

This clonotype has just a few counts. The chain is built from TRBV20-1 and TRBJ2-5, with D perhaps matching TRBD2 (6 bases). V shed 5 bases and J shed 5 bases, with 21 bases lying between them. CDR1 DFQATT and CDR2 SNEGSKA come from the germline V gene (reference sequence). The CDR3 contains 15 residues. CDR3 region: CSAGPPAGRPETQYF. CDR3 sequence (DNA): TGCAGTGCTGGCCCCCCAGCGGGCCGTCCCGAGACCCAGTACTTC.

This clonotype was recorded many times. V is TRBV2 and J is TRBJ2-6, with D unresolved. Germline V gene sequence: CDR1 SNHLY, CDR2 FYNNEI. V lost 6 bases, J lost 2 bases, and 11 bases lay in between. There are 15 residues in the CDR3. The CDR3 sequence is CASRKLVTGANVLTF. For the CDR3, the DNA is TGTGCCAGCAGGAAACTTGTTACTGGGGCCAACGTCCTGACTTTC.

V is TRBV29-1 and J is TRBJ2-3; 8 nucleotides line up with TRBD1. Trimming cost V 7 bases and J 2 bases; bases outside gene matches: 5. The CDR3 covers 13 residues. Germline loops: CDR1 SQVTM, CDR2 ANQGSEA. CDR3 protein: CSGRGQVTDTQYF. Here the CDR3 DNA reads TGCAGCGGGCGGGGACAGGTCACAGATACGCAGTATTTT.

This clonotype was detected a few times. The gene calls are TRBV27 and TRBJ2-3; possible D gene TRBD2, 6 bases. CDR3 length equals 14 residues. V shed 5 bases and J shed 4 bases, with 13 bases lying between them. CDR1 and CDR2 (germline): MNHEY, SMNVEV (reference sequence). The chain's CDR3 is CASSPRLVPDTQYF. The CDR3, as DNA: TGTGCCAGCAGTCCGAGACTAGTCCCAGATACGCAGTATTTT.

Points on this clonotype: This clone may be a read error of a much larger clone one base away. The chain employs TRBV30 and TRBJ2-5; perhaps TRBD1 as D (5 bases). Trimming removed 5 bases at V and 2 bases at J, with 12 bases between. CDR1 is GTSNPN and CDR2 is SVGIG in the germline V gene (reference sequence). The CDR3 is made up of 13 amino acids. This CDR3 is CAWALGRQETQYF. CDR3 in DNA: TGTGCCTGGGCCTTGGGGCGGCAAGAGACCCAGTACTTC.

The rearrangement links TRBV7-9 to TRBJ2-7, with D unresolved. CDR1 is SEHNR and CDR2 is FQNEAQ in the germline V gene (reference sequence). The CDR3 sequence is 14 residues long. Between the trimmed V and J ends, which lost 5 bases and 7 bases, there was a span of 18 bases. CDR3 sequence reads: CASSLVVGAREQYF. The DNA for the CDR3 is TGTGCCAGCAGCCTCGTTGTGGGCGCCCGAGAGCAGTACTTC.

The sample holds a few counts of this clonotype. V is TRBV23-1 and J is TRBJ1-1; D is possibly TRBD1 (5 bases). TRBV23-1 is identified as an open reading frame with a role that is uncertain. This CDR3 contains 15 residues. Trimming removed 0 bases at V and 1 base at J, with 9 bases between. The CDR3 loop reads CASSQSDSRNTEAFF. The CDR3, as DNA: TGCGCCAGCAGTCAATCCGACAGCCGGAACACTGAAGCTTTCTTT.

The chain links TRBV20-1 to TRBJ2-2; the D is unclear. The germline V gene has CDR1 DFQATT and CDR2 SNEGSKA (reference sequence). Between the trimmed V and J ends, which lost 0 bases and 4 bases, there was a span of 9 bases. This CDR3 has 14 amino acids. The CDR3 protein is CSARDWTGTGELFF. Here the CDR3 DNA reads TGCAGTGCTAGAGATTGGACCGGCACCGGGGAGCTGTTTTTT.

Points on this clonotype: Germline is not matched at one junction end, which may reflect a read error. V gene TRBV5-3 combines with J gene TRBJ2-7; 8 nucleotides line up with TRBD2. TRBV5-3 is classed as an ORF, of uncertain function. The CDR3 totals 15 residues. The CDR3 loop reads CASGLDWTSSHEQYF. DNA of the CDR3: TGTGCCAGCGGCTTGGACTGGACTAGCTCCCACGAGCAGTACTTC.

The chain links TRBV28 to TRBJ1-1, with D possibly being TRBD1 (5 bases). The ends were cut back, 4 bases at V and 4 bases at J, with 16 bases in the middle. The CDR3 extends over 15 amino acids. Germline assignment: CDR1 MDHEN and CDR2 SYDVKM. Here the CDR3 reads CASSSQSERGTEAFF. The CDR3 DNA sequence: TGTGCCAGCAGTTCCCAGTCAGAGAGGGGCACTGAAGCTTTCTTT.

This clonotype was detected ten times or more. One end of the junction fails to match germline, which may point to a read error. V gene TRBV27 combines with J gene TRBJ2-7; weak D call: TRBD1 (5 bases). Germline V gene lookup returns CDR1 MNHEY and CDR2 SMNVEV (reference sequence). The CDR3 is 14 amino acids. The CDR3 protein is CASSLFQGPYEQYF. In DNA, the CDR3 is TGTGCCAGCAGCTTATTCCAGGGCCCCTACGAGCAGTACTTC.

This clonotype was counted at least ten times. The chain carries TRBV23-1 and TRBJ1-5, with D unclear. TRBV23-1 is an ORF, and what it does is uncertain. Trimming took off 10 bases at V and 2 bases at J, with 21 bases between the two ends. The CDR3 is 16 residues long. The chain's CDR3 is CAIIKDTRWGNQPQHF. Written as DNA, the CDR3 is TGCGCCATTATTAAAGACACCCGGTGGGGCAATCAGCCCCAGCATTTT.

This clonotype was detected many times. The V gene is TRBV7-6, the J gene TRBJ2-7; D is undetermined. This CDR3 spans 13 amino acids. Trimming took 5 bases from V and 3 from J, leaving 11 bases between them. Germline CDR1 and CDR2: SGHVS and FNYEAQ. The CDR3 nucleotides read TGTGCCAGCAGCACCGGACGGAGCTACGAGCAGTACTTC. Translating gives CASSTGRSYEQYF.

This clonotype was observed a few times. The genes are TRBV7-9 and TRBJ1-2; 10 bases align to TRBD1. V lost 5 bases and J lost 7; bases outside the gene matches: 13. This CDR3 is 16 amino acids long. CDR1 SEHNR and CDR2 FQNEAQ come from the germline V gene (reference sequence). CDR3 in amino acids: CASSNSLWDRGVGYTF. CDR3 coding DNA: TGTGCCAGCAGCAACTCACTTTGGGACAGGGGTGTTGGCTACACCTTC.

As for this clonotype: The CDR3 does not close with the conserved phenylalanine or tryptophan, likely indicating a read error. This rearrangement joins TRBV7-2 to TRBJ2-1, with 7 nucleotides matching TRBD2. This CDR3 has 11 residues. Germline values: CDR1 SGHTA, CDR2 FQGNSA. The V gene end was trimmed by 3 bases and the J gene end by 10 bases; junction bases not matched to a gene: 0. The chain's CDR3 is CASSFSGEQFP. CDR3 sequence (DNA): TGTGCCAGCAGCTTTAGCGGGGAGCAGTTCCCC.

This clonotype has ten or more counts. V is TRBV9 and J is TRBJ2-6; the D gene is possibly TRBD1 (5 bases). Trimming removed 1 base from V and 2 bases from J, with 7 bases in between. CDR3 size: 15 residues. Germline V lookup: CDR1 SGDLS, CDR2 YYNGEE. The DNA for the CDR3 is TGTGCCAGCAGCGTAAGCAGGGCTGGGGCCAACGTCCTGACTTTC. Its translation: CASSVSRAGANVLTF.

This clonotype was found a few times. This chain connects TRBV5-4 to TRBJ2-3; D might be TRBD1 (6 bases). The V end lost 4 bases, the J end lost 1 base, and 16 bases lay between the germline ends. The CDR3 length is 16 residues. CDR1 and CDR2 (germline): SGHNT, YYREEE (reference sequence). The CDR3 loop is CASSLRQVWGTDTQYF. As DNA, the CDR3 is TGTGCCAGCAGCCTCCGACAGGTCTGGGGCACAGATACGCAGTATTTT.

The CDR3 loop is CASSSDGEQYF. CDR3 DNA sequence: TGTGCCAGCAGTTCGGACGGCGAGCAGTACTTC. The rearrangement links TRBV6-2 or TRBV6-3 to TRBJ2-7; D ambiguous. V shed 4 bases and J shed 6 bases, with 7 bases lying between them. CDR1 is MNHEY, CDR2 SVGEGT, per germline. This CDR3 comprises 11 residues.

This clonotype was picked up a small number of times. The CDR3 loop is CATSDRTAGVVGTQYF. CDR3 nucleotides: TGTGCCACCAGTGACCGGACAGCCGGGGTGGTCGGTACGCAGTATTTT. This chain uses TRBV24-1 with TRBJ2-3; D is possibly TRBD1 (6 bases). CDR1 is KGHDR, CDR2 SFDVKD, per germline. V dropped 4 bases and J dropped 8 bases, with 21 bases sitting between them. The CDR3 has 16 amino acids.